The clone carrying this T cell receptor (beta chain) was detected ten times or more. CDR1 and CDR2 (germline): SGHRS, YFSETQ. V shed 5 bases, J shed 5 bases, and the junction held 7 bases outside the gene matches. The CDR3 length is 14 residues. The data were obtained in a study of early T cells in non-severe SARS-CoV-2 infection. Whole-study context: The sequenced material was bulk RNA from unsorted whole blood, and its chains were unpaired.

TCRdb independently ran MiXCR on the 5' RACE reads; one entry per CDR3 protein. The repertoire holds around 67,000 distinct CDR3 sequences, with about an eighth as singletons. The genes are TRBV5-1 and TRBJ2-5, with 9 bases fitting TRBD2. This clonotype originated in an adult who was a healthcare worker with PCR-confirmed SARS-CoV-2 infection or an uninfected control (not recorded which). Sample: whole blood. As DNA, the CDR3 is TGCGCCAGCAGGGATATTAGCGGGAGTGAGACCCAGTACTTC. It codes for CASRDISGSETQYF. Drawing the rest from reference TRBV5-1 and TRBJ2-5, the complete variable domain is KAGVTQTPRYLIKTRGQQVTLSCSPISGHRSVSWYQQTPGQGLQFLFEYFSETQRNKGNFPGRFSGRQFSNSRSEMNVSTLELGDSALYLCASRDISGSETQYFGPGTRLLVL.